The 20 T cell receptor beta chains in this list originate from one sample, sequenced in a study of cytomegalovirus exposure and HLA in healthy donors. Sequencing used immunoSEQ multiplex PCR; TCRdb keeps in-frame clones, though not all of them. The data contain about 360,000 clones, just over 85% of them singletons. What was sequenced was PBMCs. These TCRs come from a woman aged 18-35 years in good health and CMV-seronegative.

This chain uses TRBV5-1 with TRBJ1-1; possible D gene TRBD1, 6 bases. The germline gives CDR1 SGHRS, CDR2 YFSETQ. V was clipped by 3 bases and J by 6 bases, with 18 bases between them. This CDR3 comprises 15 residues. CDR3 region: CASSSGTHSFSEAFF. The CDR3 DNA sequence: TGCGCCAGCAGCTCGGGGACACATAGCTTTTCTGAAGCTTTCTTT.

The genes are TRBV7-9 and TRBJ2-6; no reliable D call. CDR3 size: 14 residues. Trimming pared 6 bases from V and 0 bases from J, leaving 6 bases between. Germline-derived CDR1 and CDR2 are SEHNR and FQNEAQ (reference sequence). CDR3 sequence reads: CASRVGSGANVLTF. DNA of the CDR3: TGTGCCAGCAGAGTCGGCTCTGGGGCCAACGTCCTGACTTTC.

This chain uses TRBV7-9 with TRBJ2-5; D possibly corresponds to TRBD2 (5 bases). Deletions cut 4 bases from V and 1 base from J, with 13 bases between. The V gene's germline CDR1 is SEHNR and CDR2 FQNEAQ (reference sequence). This CDR3 spans 15 amino acids. CDR3 DNA sequence: TGTGCCAGCAGCTCCGAGGGAGTGATCCAAGAGACCCAGTACTTC. This translates into CASSSEGVIQETQYF.

The chain joins TRBV19 to TRBJ2-1; D unresolved. The V end was cut by 7 bases, the J end by 0 bases, with 10 bases between. CDR3 length equals 14 residues. From germline, CDR1 is LNHDA and CDR2 SQIVND (reference sequence). The CDR3: CASTPSSSYNEQFF. DNA for the CDR3: TGTGCCAGTACCCCCTCGAGCTCCTACAATGAGCAGTTCTTC.

V is TRBV7-2 and J is TRBJ1-5; no clear D gene. The CDR3 has 12 residues. V lost 3 bases and J 4 bases, leaving 4 bases between the germline ends. Germline-derived CDR1 and CDR2 are SGHTA and FQGNSA. In nucleotides, the CDR3 is TGTGCCAGCAGCTTGCAGAATCAGCCCCAGCATTTT. Encoded protein: CASSLQNQPQHF.

The CDR3 DNA sequence: TGTGCCAGCTGGTCCCAGACAGGGGCGGGAGATACGCAGTATTTT. It codes for CASWSQTGAGDTQYF. V usage is TRBV27 and J usage is TRBJ2-3; 8 bases are shared with TRBD1. The CDR3 contains 15 residues. The V segment lost 8 bases and the J segment 5 bases; nucleotides outside the gene matches: 12. Germline-derived CDR1 and CDR2 are MNHEY and SMNVEV (reference sequence).

The rearrangement links TRBV6-5 to TRBJ1-6; 8 bases are shared with TRBD1. CDR1 is MNHEY, CDR2 SVGAGI, per germline. After removal of 5 bases from V and 7 bases from J, the junction contained 4 bases not matched to a gene. The CDR3 extends over 14 amino acids. The DNA for the CDR3 is TGTGCCAGCAGTACGGACAGGGTAAATTCACCCCTCCACTTT. This gives the protein CASSTDRVNSPLHF.

V and J are TRBV19 and TRBJ2-6; 12 bases are a match to TRBD2. V dropped 1 base and J dropped 4; count of bases not matched to a gene: 8. This CDR3 region has 19 residues. CDR1 LNHDA and CDR2 SQIVND come from the germline V gene (reference sequence). CDR3 DNA: TGTGCCAGTAGTATAGCTAGCGGGAGGGTCGTATGGGGGGCCAACGTCCTGACTTTC. It specifies CASSIASGRVVWGANVLTF.

Concerning this clone: One end of the junction is discordant with germline, which a read error may explain. This chain uses TRBV28 with TRBJ2-3; 7 nucleotides agree with TRBD2. Per the germline V gene, CDR1 is MDHEN and CDR2 is SYDVKM. CDR3 length: 15 residues. In DNA, the CDR3 is TGTGTCAGCAGCCACAGCGGGGTGAGCACAGATACGCAGTATTTT. Its protein product is CVSSHSGVSTDTQYF.

The V gene is TRBV6-5, the J gene TRBJ2-7; TRBD2 might be the D (6 bases). The CDR3 is 13 amino acids. The germline gives CDR1 MNHEY, CDR2 SVGAGI. Trimming stripped 7 bases from V and 6 bases from J, with 16 bases between. CDR3 DNA sequence: TGTGCCAGCAAAGAGGCGGAGGGGTTCGAGCAGTACTTC. Translated: CASKEAEGFEQYF.

This rearrangement joins TRBV29-1 to TRBJ1-1; possibly TRBD1 for D (6 bases). The germline V gene encodes CDR1 SQVTM and CDR2 ANQGSEA. Trimming removed 3 bases at V and 7 bases at J, with 12 bases between. The CDR3 spans 12 residues. CDR3 residues: CSVDNREGEAFF. DNA for the CDR3: TGCAGCGTTGATAACAGGGAGGGTGAAGCTTTCTTT.

This sequence joins TRBV5-1 and TRBJ1-1, with a possible D match to TRBD1 (5 bases). The CDR3 runs 14 residues. Germline V gives CDR1 SGHRS, CDR2 YFSETQ. V was shortened by 3 bases and J by 1 base, with 10 bases between the two germline ends. In DNA, the CDR3 is TGCGCCAGCAGCTGGGGCACAGGGAACACTGAAGCTTTCTTT. Translation gives CASSWGTGNTEAFF.

This chain connects TRBV11-2 to TRBJ2-1, with a weak D call TRBD2 (6 bases). The CDR3 consists of 17 residues. Germline V gene sequence: CDR1 SGHAT, CDR2 FQNNGV. V lost 4 bases and J 1 base, leaving 17 bases between the germline ends. The CDR3 DNA reads TGTGCCAGCAGCTCCTTAGGAGGGGCAGTATCCTACAATGAGCAGTTCTTC. Protein: CASSSLGGAVSYNEQFF.

This clone has just one count. This chain joins TRBV19 and TRBJ2-2; TRBD2 is a possible D gene (5 bases). V was clipped by 3 bases and J by 3 bases, with 14 bases between them. There are 16 residues in the CDR3. Looked up from germline, CDR1 is LNHDA and CDR2 is SQIVND (reference sequence). The CDR3 nucleotides are TGTGCCAGTAGTATTTTTGGAGGTGAGGACACCGGGGAGCTGTTTTTT. It yields the protein CASSIFGGEDTGELFF.

The chain joins TRBV28 to TRBJ2-3; D remains ambiguous. CDR3 size: 13 residues. Looked up from germline, CDR1 is MDHEN and CDR2 is SYDVKM. Trimming stripped 5 bases from V and 4 bases from J, with 10 bases between. CDR3 region: CASSLYDSDTQYF. The CDR3 region has the DNA TGTGCCAGCAGTCTATACGACTCAGATACGCAGTATTTT.

The chain links TRBV28 to TRBJ1-4; possibly TRBD1 for D (5 bases). V lost 8 bases and J 7 bases, leaving 17 bases between the germline ends. The germline CDR1 and CDR2 sequences are MDHEN and SYDVKM. This CDR3 region has 14 residues. The CDR3 sequence: CASYTGGWGEKLFF. The CDR3 nucleotides are TGTGCCAGCTACACCGGGGGTTGGGGTGAAAAACTGTTTTTT.

The chain carries TRBV7-9 and TRBJ2-1; no firm D call. This CDR3 spans 15 amino acids. V shed 0 bases and J shed 3 bases, with 9 bases lying between them. In germline, CDR1 is SEHNR, CDR2 FQNEAQ (reference sequence). In nucleotides, the CDR3 is TGTGCCAGCAGCTTAGCCTTGTACAGCTACAATGAGCAGTTCTTC. Translated: CASSLALYSYNEQFF.

The chain has TRBV27 and TRBJ1-3; D is undetermined. Germline CDR1 MNHEY, CDR2 SMNVEV (reference sequence). The V end lost 3 bases, the J end lost 0 bases, and 15 bases lay between the germline ends. This CDR3 region has 17 residues. The CDR3 sequence: CASSFGQEQSSGNTIYF. The CDR3 coding sequence is TGTGCCAGCAGTTTTGGCCAGGAACAGAGCTCTGGAAACACCATATATTTT.

The chain has TRBV5-1 and TRBJ2-7, with D uncertain. Trimming stripped 1 base from V and 3 bases from J, with 14 bases between. The CDR3 runs 15 residues. Germline assignment: CDR1 SGHRS and CDR2 YFSETQ. The DNA for the CDR3 is TGCGCCAGCAGCTTGAGTCGTACAACCGACTACGAGCAGTACTTC. Translation: CASSLSRTTDYEQYF.

The DNA for the CDR3 is TGTGCCAGCTCGCATATAACAGGGAGTGGCTACACCTTC. This gives the protein CASSHITGSGYTF. The chain joins TRBV18 to TRBJ1-2, with TRBD1 as a possible D gene (6 bases). The CDR3 runs to 13 residues. V lost 6 bases to trimming and J lost 7 bases, with 15 bases between them. The germline CDR1 and CDR2 sequences are KGHSH and LQKENI.